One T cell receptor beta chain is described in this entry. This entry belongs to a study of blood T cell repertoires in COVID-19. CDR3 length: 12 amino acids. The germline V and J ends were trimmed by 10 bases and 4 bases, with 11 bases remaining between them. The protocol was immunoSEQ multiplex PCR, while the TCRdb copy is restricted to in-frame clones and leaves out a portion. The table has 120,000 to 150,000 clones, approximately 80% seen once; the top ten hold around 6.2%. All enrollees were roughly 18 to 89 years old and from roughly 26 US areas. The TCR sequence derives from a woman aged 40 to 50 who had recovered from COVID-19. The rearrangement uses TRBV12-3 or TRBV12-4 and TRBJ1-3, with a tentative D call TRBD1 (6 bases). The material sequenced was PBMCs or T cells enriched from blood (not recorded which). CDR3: CAKTGSGNTIYF. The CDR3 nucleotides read TGTGCCAAAACAGGGTCCGGAAACACCATATATTTT.